The T cell receptor (beta chain) under discussion was sequenced for a study of post-analysis software for immune sequencing data. Notes on the study in general: Same-batch samples co-clustered strongly by F measure. TRBV5-6, TRBV5-1 and TRBV20-1 belonged to a set of about five TRBV segments that were more frequent in patients than controls. Controls' normalized Chao1 diversity significantly exceeded that of multiple sclerosis patients.

This clonotype was recorded a few times. The antigen remains undetermined. TCR beta cDNA libraries had unique molecular identifiers. With roughly 0.85 to 11 million T cells as the source, 400,000 to 550,000 cDNA molecules resulted. From the PCR reads, TCRdb called clonotypes with MiXCR, one entry per CDR3 protein. The sample carries about 770,000 distinct CDR3 sequences, about 43% recorded once. CDR3 length equals 14 residues. Trimming left V 6 bases short and J 3 bases short, with 15 bases between. Sequencing was performed on blood. The chain carries TRBV12-3 or TRBV12-4 and TRBJ2-7; D remains unclear. The sequence came from a girl aged 10 to 17 with multiple sclerosis. CDR3 in amino acids: CASRDGNSVYEQYF. Written as DNA, the CDR3 is TGTGCCAGCAGGGACGGAAACTCGGTCTACGAGCAGTACTTC.